The 10 T cell receptor beta chains below were found in one sample sequenced in a study of Tregs in tolerant kidney transplant recipients. Profiling relied on immunoSEQ multiplex PCR, and the TCRdb table lists in-frame clones only, not all of them. The data hold some 74,000 clones, with less than 95% observed a single time. Sequenced material: Tregs from blood, taken before the transplant. Receptors originate from a human donor who received a combined kidney and bone marrow transplant.

The chain has TRBV7-6 and TRBJ2-5; D call uncertain. Germline V CDR1 and CDR2: SGHVS, FNYEAQ. The CDR3 sequence is 14 residues long. Trimming removed 8 bases at V and 6 bases at J, with 19 bases between. CDR3 sequence: CASREFGSEKTQYF. CDR3 nucleotides: TGTGCCAGCCGTGAGTTCGGAAGCGAGAAGACCCAGTACTTC.

The J gene is TRBJ2-1, the V gene TRBV28, with TRBD2 matching 9 bases. The CDR3 extends over 15 amino acids. V gave up 9 bases and J gave up 6 bases; unmatched junction bases: 12. The V gene's germline CDR1 is MDHEN and CDR2 SYDVKM. The CDR3 bases are TGTGCCAGTTACCATCCGGGACTAGCTGGCAATGAGCAGTTCTTC. It is translated as CASYHPGLAGNEQFF.

This clone was picked up one time. The CDR3 DNA reads TGTGCCAGCATTCGGGAATTCAATCAGCCCCAGCATTTT. This codes for CASIREFNQPQHF. V usage is TRBV6-1 and J usage is TRBJ1-5; D is unresolved. The germline gives CDR1 MNHNS, CDR2 SASEGT. Trimming shortened V by 7 bases and J by 3 bases, and 10 bases separated the two germline ends. The CDR3 loop spans 13 amino acids.

This chain joins TRBV27 and TRBJ2-1; 12 nucleotides align to TRBD2. V was clipped by 3 bases and J by 0 bases; unmatched bases: 9. Germline CDR1 and CDR2: MNHEY and SMNVEV (reference sequence). The length of the CDR3 is 19 residues. CDR3 amino acids: CASSFRGLAGLSSYNEQFF. The CDR3 nucleotides read TGTGCCAGCAGTTTTCGGGGACTAGCGGGTCTGAGCTCCTACAATGAGCAGTTCTTC.

The gene calls are TRBV30 and TRBJ1-1, with D perhaps matching TRBD1 (6 bases). CDR3 length: 13 amino acids. Germline V gene data show CDR1 as GTSNPN and CDR2 as SVGIG (reference sequence). Trimming removed 0 bases at V and 3 bases at J, with 8 bases between. CDR3 bases: TGTGCCTGGAGTGTATACAGGGACACTGAAGCTTTCTTT. It codes for CAWSVYRDTEAFF.

The J gene is TRBJ2-3, the V gene TRBV27; no clear D gene. This CDR3 contains 14 residues. The V gene's germline CDR1 is MNHEY and CDR2 SMNVEV (reference sequence). V lost 2 bases and J 4 bases, leaving 10 bases between the germline ends. The CDR3 DNA follows: TGTGCCAGCAGTTTACAGGCTTATGCAGATACGCAGTATTTT. This encodes CASSLQAYADTQYF.

J is TRBJ2-5 and V is TRBV11-2; D might be TRBD1 (5 bases). The closer fit of TRBJ2-7 to the DNA end suggests the J call may be wrong. Germline V gives CDR1 SGHAT, CDR2 FQNNGV. This CDR3 region has 14 residues. The CDR3 reads CASSLGQFTYEQYF. The CDR3 DNA sequence: TGTGCCAGCAGCTTAGGACAGTTTACATACGAGCAGTACTTC.

About this clone itself: Given the absence of the conserved phenylalanine or tryptophan at the CDR3 end, a read error is likely. The DNA is omitted, as the CDR3 cannot be located on it reliably, and the CDR3 follows TCRdb's listing. The J gene is TRBJ2-7, the V gene TRBV6-1; TRBD2, the table's D call, lacks a check against the DNA. The CDR3 sequence runs 13 residues, both termini included. Germline values: CDR1 MNHNS, CDR2 SASEGT. CDR3 in amino acids: CASSEGLDLLVSL.

The rearrangement joins TRBV28 to TRBJ1-2; the D gene is possibly TRBD1 (5 bases). CDR3 length: 11 amino acids. V was clipped by 4 bases and J by 7 bases, with 7 bases between them. In germline, CDR1 is MDHEN, CDR2 SYDVKM. Here the CDR3 DNA reads TGTGCCAGCAGTTGGGGGTCTGGCTACACCTTC. Amino acids: CASSWGSGYTF.

V gene TRBV6-5 combines with J gene TRBJ1-4; no definite D call. The CDR3 has 13 amino acids. Trimming left V 9 bases short and J 0 bases short, with 8 bases between. Germline-derived CDR1 and CDR2 are MNHEY and SVGAGI. This chain's CDR3 is CASRDPTNEKLFF. The CDR3 coding sequence is TGTGCCAGTCGTGACCCAACTAATGAAAAACTGTTTTTT.